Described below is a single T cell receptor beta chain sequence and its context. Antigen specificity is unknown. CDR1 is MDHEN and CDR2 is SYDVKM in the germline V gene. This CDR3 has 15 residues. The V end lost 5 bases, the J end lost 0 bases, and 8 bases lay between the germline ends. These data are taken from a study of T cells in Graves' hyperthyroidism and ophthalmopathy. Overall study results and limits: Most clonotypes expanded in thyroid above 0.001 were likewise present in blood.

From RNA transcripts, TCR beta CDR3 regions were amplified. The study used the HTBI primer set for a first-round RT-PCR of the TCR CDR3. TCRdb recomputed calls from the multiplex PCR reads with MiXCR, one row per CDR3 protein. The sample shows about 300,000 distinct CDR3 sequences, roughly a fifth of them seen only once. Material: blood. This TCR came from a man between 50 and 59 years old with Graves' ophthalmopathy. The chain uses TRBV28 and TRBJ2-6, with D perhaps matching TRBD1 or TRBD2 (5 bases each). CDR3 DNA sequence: TGTGCCAGCAGTGCAGGGAGCTCTGGGGCCAACGTCCTGACTTTC. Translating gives CASSAGSSGANVLTF. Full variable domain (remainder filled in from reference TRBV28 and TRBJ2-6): DVKVTQSSRYLVKRTGEKVFLECVQDMDHENMFWYRQDPGLGLRLIYFSYDVKMKEKGDIPEGYSVSREKKERFSLILESASTNQTSMYLCASSAGSSGANVLTFGAGSRLTVL.